This T cell receptor beta chain came from a study of T cells in Graves' hyperthyroidism and ophthalmopathy (dated by TCRdb to about 2019). Regarding the research as a whole: Peripheral blood samples were taken at initial diagnosis, before any treatment was given. TCR Vbeta CDR3 sequencing of some 140 peripheral blood samples (more than 40 ophthalmopathy, around 80 hyperthyroidism and some 17 progressor patients) is reported in the paper. Following sampling, methimazole starting at 30 mg daily was given to hyperthyroidism patients, and high-dose intravenous methylprednisolone was given to ophthalmopathy patients. For training and testing, the roughly 93 patients in the discovery cohort were randomly divided in a 7:3 ratio. TCR V-J signatures able to tell the groups apart were searched for in a discovery cohort of 95 or so patients, of whom roughly 42 had Graves' ophthalmopathy and some 60 had stable Graves' hyperthyroidism. Prospective prediction of ophthalmopathy was tested in an independent validation cohort consisting of about 20 hyperthyroidism patients and about 17 patients who later progressed to ophthalmopathy. In several Graves' hyperthyroidism patients, the study also compared T-cell repertoires from thyroid tissue with T-cell repertoires from blood.

The TCR beta CDR3 regions were amplified from the RNA transcripts. For the first round of RT-PCR on the TCR CDR3, the HTBI primer set was used together with the Qiagen OneStep RT-PCR kit. Libraries were constructed in a second round of multiplex PCR, after which size selection and purification were carried out. Sequencing of the libraries was done on an Illumina HiSeq2000 using paired-end 100 bp reads. As for the original processing: SOAPnuke was used to process the raw data, throwing out any read that contained adapters or uncalled bases, had a mean Phred below 15, or lacked an exact constant-primer or identifier match. High-quality paired reads were merged using COPE v1.2.5, and each unique nucleotide sequence was defined as a clonotype. MiTCR v1.1 was used to align clonotypes to the IMGT TRBV, TRBD and TRBJ reference segments. The analysis included only V-J combinations with a frequency above 0.0001, which together covered over 98% of the repertoires. A TCS score was defined as the ratio of F50 (clonal expansion) to E x V (chaos), with BLOSUM62-based TCRdist applied between CDR3 peptides within each V-J. Welch's t-statistics and random forest reduced approximately 520 V-J features to 10 to 15, which were used in a naive Bayes classifier (R e1071). The raw public data were reprocessed by TCRdb itself: fastp quality trimming at Q25, MiXCR clonotype calling, in-frame beta chains only. Each CDR3 protein gets just one entry, which takes the most common genes and DNA from the rows behind it. TCRdb's processing, not the study's, gives the V and J calls here. Across this sample there are under 250,000 distinct CDR3 sequences, with around 25% seen only once. 35% to 40% of the sample is held by the ten biggest clonotypes.

Moderately to severely active disease, a Clinical Activity Score of at least 3, a NOSPECS grade of at least 4, and a duration under 3 months were present in ophthalmopathy patients. The study excluded patients with uncontrolled infections, other autoimmune diseases, pregnancy or lactation. Diagnoses were established on the basis of clinical symptoms, serum thyroxine and TRAb, thyroid ultrasound, and orbital computed tomography. Ficoll-Paque density gradient centrifugation was used to isolate PBMCs from about 10 ml of fresh peripheral blood. Trizol reagent was used to extract total RNA, and RNA quality was then checked on an Agilent 2100 Bioanalyzer. V loses 1 base of germline sequence and J loses 2 bases, and the interval between the two ends is 8 bases. The CDR3, cysteine through phenylalanine, is 13 amino acids long. The kept DNA is CDR3 alone, 39 bases in frame from the first base. From the germline V gene (reference sequence), CDR1 is DFQATT and CDR2 is SNEGSKA.

General findings and caveats noted by the study authors: A model built on a 13 V-J signature distinguished ophthalmopathy from stable hyperthyroidism, reaching 87.88% sensitivity and 81.08% specificity in cross-validation and 80%/75% in testing. In validation, the model predicted progression to ophthalmopathy a median of approximately 6.6 months before onset, with 70% to 71% sensitivity and about 72% specificity. Most expanded thyroid clonotypes (frequency above 0.001) were also found in blood, which suggests that blood repertoires may mirror thyroid immune responses. No statistical method was used to set the sample size in advance, and investigators knew the group allocation.

This clonotype was recorded many times. Its antigen remains unidentified. Nothing much larger sits one base from this clone, and base qualities are not available. The origin of this receptor is a woman aged 40 to 50 with Graves' ophthalmopathy. The sequence joins TRBV20-1 to TRBJ1-1, with no confidently assigned D gene. Source material: blood. CDR3 sequence: CSARGGQNTEAFF. Read as DNA, the sequence is TGCAGTGCTAGAGGAGGGCAAAACACTGAAGCTTTCTTT.